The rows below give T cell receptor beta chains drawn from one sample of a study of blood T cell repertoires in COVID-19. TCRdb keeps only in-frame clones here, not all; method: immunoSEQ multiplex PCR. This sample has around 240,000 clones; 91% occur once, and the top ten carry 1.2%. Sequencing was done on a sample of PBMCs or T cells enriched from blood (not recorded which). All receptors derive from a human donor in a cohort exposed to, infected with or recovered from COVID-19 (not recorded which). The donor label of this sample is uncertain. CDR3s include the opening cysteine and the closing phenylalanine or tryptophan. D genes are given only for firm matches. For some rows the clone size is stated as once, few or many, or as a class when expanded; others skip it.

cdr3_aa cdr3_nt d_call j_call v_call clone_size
CASSPGQDNSPLHF TGTGCCAGCTCGCCCGGACAGGATAATTCACCCCTCCACTTT TRBD1 TRBJ1-6 TRBV18 NA
CASSPSNLMNTEAFF TGTGCCAGCTCACCCAGTAATCTTATGAACACTGAAGCTTTCTTT NA TRBJ1-1 TRBV18 NA
CASSPGESSNQPQHF TGTGCCAGCAGCCCGGGGGAATCTAGCAATCAGCCCCAGCATTTT NA TRBJ1-5 TRBV5-5 NA
CATSFVRGRNTEAFF TGTGCCACCAGCTTCGTAAGGGGGCGAAACACTGAAGCTTTCTTT TRBD1 TRBJ1-1 TRBV15 NA
CSESDRFKDTEAFF TGCAGCGAATCGGACAGGTTTAAGGACACTGAAGCTTTCTTT TRBD1 TRBJ1-1 TRBV29-1 NA
CSVEPGSYGYTF TGCAGCGTTGAACCGGGATCCTATGGCTACACCTTC NA TRBJ1-2 TRBV29-1 once
CASSEYGQGGYNEQFF TGTGCCAGCAGCGAATACGGACAGGGGGGCTACAATGAGCAGTTCTTC TRBD1 TRBJ2-1 TRBV5-6 NA
CASSVAHFTDTQYF TGTGCCAGCAGCGTAGCCCACTTCACAGATACGCAGTATTTT NA TRBJ2-3 TRBV9 NA
CASSASRGTGETQYF TGTGCCAGTAGTGCATCCAGGGGTACGGGAGAGACCCAGTACTTC NA TRBJ2-5 TRBV19 NA
CASSSGHLYGYTF TGTGCCAGTAGTTCCGGACACCTCTATGGCTACACCTTC NA TRBJ1-2 TRBV19 few
CASSVGAGGSYEQYF TGTGCCAGCAGCGTAGGGGCAGGGGGCAGCTACGAGCAGTACTTC TRBD1 TRBJ2-7 TRBV9 NA
CASSLHIQETQYF TGTGCCAGCAGTTTACACATCCAAGAGACCCAGTACTTC NA TRBJ2-5 TRBV12-3/TRBV12-4 once
CATSVSGGGTDTQYF TGTGCCACCAGTGTTAGCGGGGGGGGGACAGATACGCAGTATTTT TRBD2 TRBJ2-3 TRBV24-1 NA
CASSKAGGITGELFF TGTGCCAGCAGCAAGGCAGGGGGCATAACCGGGGAGCTGTTTTTT NA TRBJ2-2 TRBV21-1 NA
CASSVRDRADEQYF TGTGCCAGCAGCGTCCGGGACAGGGCGGACGAGCAGTACTTC TRBD1 TRBJ2-7 TRBV9 NA
CASSPGTSGANRELFF TGCGCCAGCAGCCCTGGGACTAGCGGGGCGAATCGGGAGCTGTTTTTT TRBD2 TRBJ2-2 TRBV4-3 NA